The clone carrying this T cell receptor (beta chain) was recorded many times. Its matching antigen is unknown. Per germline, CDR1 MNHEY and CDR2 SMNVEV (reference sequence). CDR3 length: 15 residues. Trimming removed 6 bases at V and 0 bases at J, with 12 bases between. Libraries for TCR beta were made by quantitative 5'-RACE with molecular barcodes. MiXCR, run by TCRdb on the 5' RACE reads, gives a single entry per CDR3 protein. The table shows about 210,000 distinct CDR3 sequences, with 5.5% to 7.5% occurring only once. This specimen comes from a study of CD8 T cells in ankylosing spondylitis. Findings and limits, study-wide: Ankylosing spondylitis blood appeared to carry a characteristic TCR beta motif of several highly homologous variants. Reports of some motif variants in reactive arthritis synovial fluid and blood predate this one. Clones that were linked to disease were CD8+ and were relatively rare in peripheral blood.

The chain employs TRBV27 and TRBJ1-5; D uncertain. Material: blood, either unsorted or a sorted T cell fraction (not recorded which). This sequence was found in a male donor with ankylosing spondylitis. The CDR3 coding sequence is TGTGCCAGCAGATCAGCGGGTAGTAGCAATCAGCCCCAGCATTTT. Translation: CASRSAGSSNQPQHF.